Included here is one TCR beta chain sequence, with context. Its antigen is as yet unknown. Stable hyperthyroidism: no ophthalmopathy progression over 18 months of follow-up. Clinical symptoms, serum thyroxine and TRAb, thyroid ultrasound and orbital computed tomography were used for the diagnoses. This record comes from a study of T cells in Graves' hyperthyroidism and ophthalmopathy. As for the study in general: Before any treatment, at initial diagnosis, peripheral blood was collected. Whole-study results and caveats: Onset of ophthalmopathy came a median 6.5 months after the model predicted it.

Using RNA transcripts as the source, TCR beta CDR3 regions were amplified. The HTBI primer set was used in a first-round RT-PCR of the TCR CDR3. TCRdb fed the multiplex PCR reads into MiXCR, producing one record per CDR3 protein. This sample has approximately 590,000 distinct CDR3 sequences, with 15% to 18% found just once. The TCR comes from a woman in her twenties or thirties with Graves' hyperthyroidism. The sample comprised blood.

In DNA, the CDR3 is TGTGCCAGCAGTTTCGGACAGGGGCTGTTCAATGAGCAGTTCTTC. Translated: CASSFGQGLFNEQFF. This chain links TRBV27 with TRBJ2-1, with TRBD1 matching 9 bases. The CDR3 length is 15 residues. V lost 3 bases and J lost 6; bases outside the gene matches: 6. The germline V gene encodes CDR1 MNHEY and CDR2 SMNVEV (reference sequence).